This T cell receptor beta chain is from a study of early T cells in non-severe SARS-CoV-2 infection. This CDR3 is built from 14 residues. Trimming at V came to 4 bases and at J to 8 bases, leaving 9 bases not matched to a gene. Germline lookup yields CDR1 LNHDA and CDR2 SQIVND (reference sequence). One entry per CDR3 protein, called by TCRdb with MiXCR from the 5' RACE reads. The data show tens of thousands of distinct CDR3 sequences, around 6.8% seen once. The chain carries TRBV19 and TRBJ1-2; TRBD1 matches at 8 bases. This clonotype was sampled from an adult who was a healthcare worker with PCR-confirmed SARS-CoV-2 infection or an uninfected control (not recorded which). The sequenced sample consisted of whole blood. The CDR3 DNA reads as TGTGCCAGTAGTAATCCGGACAGGGAAGGCGGCTACACCTTC. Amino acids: CASSNPDREGGYTF.